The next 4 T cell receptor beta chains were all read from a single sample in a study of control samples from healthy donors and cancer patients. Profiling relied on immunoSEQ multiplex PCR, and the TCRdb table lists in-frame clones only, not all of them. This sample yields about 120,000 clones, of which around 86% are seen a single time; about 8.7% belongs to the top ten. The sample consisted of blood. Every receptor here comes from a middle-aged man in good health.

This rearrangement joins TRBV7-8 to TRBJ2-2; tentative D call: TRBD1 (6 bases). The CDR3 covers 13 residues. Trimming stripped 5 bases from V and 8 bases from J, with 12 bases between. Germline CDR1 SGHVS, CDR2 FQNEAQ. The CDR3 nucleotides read TGTGCCAGCAGCCCCCAGGGGCGGGGGGAGCTGTTTTTT. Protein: CASSPQGRGELFF.

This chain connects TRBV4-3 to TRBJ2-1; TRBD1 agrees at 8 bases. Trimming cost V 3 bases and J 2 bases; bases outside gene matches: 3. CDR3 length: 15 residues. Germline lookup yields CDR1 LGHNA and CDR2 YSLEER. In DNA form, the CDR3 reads TGCGCCAGCAGCCAGGGACAGGTAACCTACAATGAGCAGTTCTTC. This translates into CASSQGQVTYNEQFF.

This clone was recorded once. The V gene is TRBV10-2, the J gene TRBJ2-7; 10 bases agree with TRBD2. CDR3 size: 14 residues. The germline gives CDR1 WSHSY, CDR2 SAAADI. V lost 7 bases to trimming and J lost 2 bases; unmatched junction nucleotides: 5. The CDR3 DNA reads TGCGCCAGCAAGCGGGGGGGCGATCCCTACGAGCAGTACTTC. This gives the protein CASKRGGDPYEQYF.

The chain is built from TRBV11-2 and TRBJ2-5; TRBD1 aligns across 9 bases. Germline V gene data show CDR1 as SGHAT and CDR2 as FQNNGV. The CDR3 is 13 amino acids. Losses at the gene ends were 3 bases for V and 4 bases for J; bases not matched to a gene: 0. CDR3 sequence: CASSLDRGETQYF. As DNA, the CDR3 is TGTGCCAGCAGCTTGGACAGGGGAGAGACCCAGTACTTC.